Listed here is a single T cell receptor beta chain. Measured with immunoSEQ multiplex PCR; TCRdb has only the in-frame clones, and not every one. The repertoire holds about 160,000 clones, 82% seen once, with about 11% in the top ten. The CDR3 length is 17 residues. CDR1 is MDHEN and CDR2 is SYDVKM in the germline V gene. The V gene end was trimmed by 7 bases and the J gene end by 7 bases; junction bases not matched to a gene: 19. This specimen belongs to a study of blood T cell repertoires in COVID-19. The rearrangement links TRBV28 to TRBJ2-7; 10 bases map to TRBD2. The origin of this receptor is a woman of 80 years or more with active or convalescent COVID-19. Sequenced input: peripheral blood. CDR3 nucleotide sequence: TGTGCCAGCACCCGAGGGGGGCCAGGACTAGCGGCGGGAGAGCAGTACTTC. Translation: CASTRGGPGLAAGEQYF.